What follows are 21 T cell receptor beta chains derived from one specimen sequenced in a study of patients and donors after allogeneic stem cell transplantation. TCRdb reprocessed the RT-PCR reads with MiXCR, giving one entry per CDR3 protein. The sample lists about 40,000 distinct CDR3 sequences, about 30% occurring once. Input material: blood, either unsorted or a sorted T cell fraction (not recorded which). These receptors were obtained from a human donor who was either an allogeneic HSCT recipient or a stem cell or donor lymphocyte infusion donor (not recorded which). It is not recorded whose cells these are; they may come from a transplant donor.

This clonotype appeared many times. The chain employs TRBV6-1 and TRBJ1-5, with D perhaps matching TRBD1 (5 bases). Looked up from germline, CDR1 is MNHNS and CDR2 is SASEGT. Trimming stripped 3 bases from V and 2 bases from J, with 8 bases between. The CDR3 runs to 14 residues. CDR3 DNA sequence: TGTGCCAGCAGTGAGGGGCAGCGCAATCAGCCCCAGCATTTT. Its protein is CASSEGQRNQPQHF.

This clonotype was observed a few times. This chain uses TRBV6-5 with TRBJ2-1; D possibly matches TRBD1 or TRBD2 (5 bases each). Germline values: CDR1 MNHEY, CDR2 SVGAGI. The V gene lost 9 bases and the J gene lost 1 base, with 19 bases spanning the gap. This CDR3 spans 16 amino acids. The CDR3 loop reads CASRPGPAGSYNEQFF. As DNA, the CDR3 is TGTGCCAGTCGACCGGGGCCCGCAGGGTCCTACAATGAGCAGTTCTTC.

This clonotype occurred many times. The J gene is TRBJ1-2, the V gene TRBV7-2, with D possibly matching TRBD1 (5 bases). CDR1 and CDR2 (germline): SGHTA, FQGNSA. The CDR3 is 13 residues long. V lost 6 bases and J lost 8, with 16 bases in between. The CDR3 protein is CASRYQGGEGYTF. DNA for the CDR3: TGTGCCAGCAGATATCAGGGAGGTGAAGGCTACACCTTC.

J is TRBJ2-7 and V is TRBV4-3, with 9 bases lining up with TRBD2. CDR1 is LGHNA and CDR2 is YSLEER in the germline V gene. The CDR3 covers 15 residues. V lost 0 bases and J lost 3; bases outside the gene matches: 3. The DNA of the CDR3 is TGCGCCAGCAGCCAAGATAGTAGCGGGAGCTACGAGCAGTACTTC. It yields the protein CASSQDSSGSYEQYF.

The chain joins TRBV28 to TRBJ1-1; 8 bases map to TRBD1. Germline loops: CDR1 MDHEN, CDR2 SYDVKM. The CDR3 is 13 residues long. V trimming: 2 bases; J trimming: 11 bases; junction bases outside the gene matches: 7. The CDR3 DNA is TGTGCCAGCAGTTTACACCAGGGGGCTAAGGCTTTCTTT. Translation: CASSLHQGAKAFF. Complete variable domain (other parts from reference TRBV28 and TRBJ1-1): DVKVTQSSRYLVKRTGEKVFLECVQDMDHENMFWYRQDPGLGLRLIYFSYDVKMKEKGDIPEGYSVSREKKERFSLILESASTNQTSMYLCASSLHQGAKAFFGQGTRLTVV.

This rearrangement joins TRBV6-5 to TRBJ1-2, with 11 bases identical to TRBD1. V lost 8 bases and J lost 3; bases outside the gene matches: 5. The CDR3 is 14 residues long. Germline CDR1 and CDR2: MNHEY and SVGAGI. This CDR3 is CASAGTGGYYGYTF. CDR3 sequence (DNA): TGTGCCAGCGCTGGGACAGGGGGATACTATGGCTACACCTTC.

This clonotype was counted a few times. V gene TRBV4-3 combines with J gene TRBJ1-4; D unclear. The CDR3 loop spans 15 amino acids. Trimming removed 3 bases from V and 4 bases from J, with 12 bases in between. The V gene's germline CDR1 is LGHNA and CDR2 YSLEER. The CDR3 coding sequence is TGCGCCAGCAGCCAGTCGAGGTCCCTTAATGAAAAACTGTTTTTT. This sequence encodes CASSQSRSLNEKLFF.

The CDR3 loop is CASSGGYTF. The CDR3 DNA is TGTGCCAGCAGCGGGGGGTACACCTTC. V and J are TRBV28 and TRBJ1-2; D may be TRBD1 (5 bases). V dropped 6 bases and J dropped 11 bases, with 7 bases sitting between them. The germline gives CDR1 MDHEN, CDR2 SYDVKM. CDR3 length: 9 residues.

This clonotype appeared many times. V is TRBV7-9 and J is TRBJ1-2, with D uncertain. CDR1 is SEHNR, CDR2 FQNEAQ, per germline (reference sequence). Trimming left V 5 bases short and J 1 base short, with 11 bases between. This CDR3 spans 14 amino acids. The CDR3: CASSLTGFNYGYTF. For the CDR3, the DNA is TGTGCCAGCAGCCTTACGGGGTTTAACTATGGCTACACCTTC.

This clonotype was seen a few times. This chain uses TRBV7-8 with TRBJ1-2, with D unclear. The CDR3 runs to 12 residues. Trimming removed 2 bases at V and 5 bases at J, with 6 bases between. CDR1 and CDR2 from the germline V gene are SGHVS and FQNEAQ. This CDR3 reads CASSLKPYGYTF. In nucleotides, the CDR3 is TGTGCCAGCAGCTTAAAGCCATATGGCTACACCTTC.

This chain joins TRBV27 and TRBJ2-1, with no clear D. This CDR3 spans 15 amino acids. Trimming cost V 8 bases and J 2 bases, with 16 bases left between them. Germline loops: CDR1 MNHEY, CDR2 SMNVEV (reference sequence). The CDR3 DNA sequence: TGTGCCAGCTCCCCTGGCGACACCACCTACAATGAGCAGTTCTTC. The encoded protein is CASSPGDTTYNEQFF.

This clonotype was detected ten times or more. The chain recombines TRBV5-1 with TRBJ1-1; 8 bases agree with TRBD1. Germline lookup yields CDR1 SGHRS and CDR2 YFSETQ. V dropped 5 bases and J dropped 7; count of bases not matched to a gene: 10. This CDR3 contains 14 residues. The chain's CDR3 is CASRSSGQGIEAFF. In nucleotides, the CDR3 is TGCGCCAGCAGGTCCTCCGGACAGGGCATTGAAGCTTTCTTT.

The genes are TRBV14 and TRBJ2-1; D not resolved. CDR3 length: 14 amino acids. Germline assignment: CDR1 SGHDN and CDR2 FVKESK. Trimming took off 4 bases at V and 2 bases at J, with 9 bases between the two ends. The CDR3 DNA reads as TGTGCCAGCAGCCCCCGGCGGACCTACAATGAGCAGTTCTTC. It encodes CASSPRRTYNEQFF.

The table lists this clonotype with many counts. CDR3 loop: CASTAGGGLGTEAFF. DNA of the CDR3: TGCGCCAGCACCGCTGGGGGGGGCCTGGGCACTGAAGCTTTCTTT. The chain combines TRBV5-1 with TRBJ1-1, with D perhaps TRBD1 (6 bases). V shed 6 bases and J shed 4 bases, with 19 bases lying between them. The V gene's germline CDR1 is SGHRS and CDR2 YFSETQ. This CDR3 spans 15 amino acids. Based on the CDR3 plus reference TRBV5-1 and TRBJ1-1, the full variable domain is KAGVTQTPRYLIKTRGQQVTLSCSPISGHRSVSWYQQTPGQGLQFLFEYFSETQRNKGNFPGRFSGRQFSNSRSEMNVSTLELGDSALYLCASTAGGGLGTEAFFGQGTRLTVV.

This clonotype appeared many times. The J gene is TRBJ1-1, the V gene TRBV10-3, with D unclear. Germline CDR1 and CDR2: ENHRY and SYGVKD. V lost 4 bases and J lost 5, with 17 bases in between. The CDR3 has 15 residues. The CDR3 bases are TGTGCCATCAGTGGGAGCACAGTGGGGTTGACTGAAGCTTTCTTT. Protein sequence: CAISGSTVGLTEAFF.

V gene TRBV6-5 combines with J gene TRBJ2-7; D call uncertain. This CDR3 is 14 amino acids long. Germline loops: CDR1 MNHEY, CDR2 SVGAGI. The ends were cut back, 7 bases at V and 2 bases at J, with 15 bases in the middle. Here the CDR3 DNA reads TGTGCCAGCACTGGGTTGGACCCTCCCTACGAGCAGTACTTC. It yields the protein CASTGLDPPYEQYF.

This clonotype has ten or more counts. The V and J genes are TRBV4-3 and TRBJ1-5; D call uncertain. V was pared by 0 bases and J by 6 bases, with 6 bases between. The CDR3 loop spans 13 amino acids. Germline V lookup: CDR1 LGHNA, CDR2 YSLEER. CDR3 protein: CASSQDEGQPQHF. DNA of the CDR3: TGCGCCAGCAGCCAAGATGAGGGTCAGCCCCAGCATTTT.

The V gene is TRBV7-2, the J gene TRBJ2-7; D remains ambiguous. V was clipped by 2 bases and J by 5 bases, with 7 bases between them. Germline values: CDR1 SGHTA, CDR2 FQGNSA. This CDR3 is built from 12 residues. The CDR3 sequence is CASSLFSHEQYF. The CDR3 bases are TGTGCCAGCAGCTTATTCAGTCACGAGCAGTACTTC.

This clonotype was counted only a few times. The chain combines TRBV7-3 with TRBJ1-1; D not resolved. Trimming cost V 2 bases and J 0 bases, with 7 bases left between them. The CDR3 extends over 14 amino acids. Germline values: CDR1 SGHTA, CDR2 FQGTGA. CDR3 DNA sequence: TGTGCCAGCAGCTTACCCTATATGAACACTGAAGCTTTCTTT. Amino acid sequence: CASSLPYMNTEAFF.

The chain links TRBV6-5 to TRBJ2-1, with TRBD2 matching over 7 bases. V lost 2 bases and J lost 14; bases outside the gene matches: 9. This CDR3 region has 13 residues. Germline values: CDR1 MNHEY, CDR2 SVGAGI. CDR3 protein: CASSYEGGPIKFF. The CDR3 DNA is TGTGCCAGCAGTTACGAGGGAGGGCCAATTAAGTTCTTC.

This rearrangement joins TRBV27 to TRBJ2-7, with no clear D. The V end lost 5 bases, the J end lost 1 base, and 12 bases lay between the germline ends. CDR1 and CDR2 (germline): MNHEY, SMNVEV (reference sequence). This CDR3 is built from 14 residues. As DNA, the CDR3 is TGTGCCAGCAGTACCCCCTCGGAATCCTACGAGCAGTACTTC. Amino acid sequence: CASSTPSESYEQYF.